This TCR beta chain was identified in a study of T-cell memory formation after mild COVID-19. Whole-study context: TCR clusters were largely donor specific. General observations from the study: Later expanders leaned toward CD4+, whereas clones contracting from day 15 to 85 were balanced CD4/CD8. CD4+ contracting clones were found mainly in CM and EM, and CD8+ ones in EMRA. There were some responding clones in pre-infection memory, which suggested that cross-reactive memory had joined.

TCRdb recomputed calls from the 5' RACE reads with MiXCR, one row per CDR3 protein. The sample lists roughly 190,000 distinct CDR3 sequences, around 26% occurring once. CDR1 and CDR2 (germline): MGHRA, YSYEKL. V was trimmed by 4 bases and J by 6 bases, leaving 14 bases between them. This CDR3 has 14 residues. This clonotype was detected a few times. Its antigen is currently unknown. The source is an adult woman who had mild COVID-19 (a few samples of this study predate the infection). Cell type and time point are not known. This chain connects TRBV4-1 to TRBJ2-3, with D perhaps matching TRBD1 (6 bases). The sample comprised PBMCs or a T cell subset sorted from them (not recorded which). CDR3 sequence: CASSLGQNTDTQYF. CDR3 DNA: TGCGCCAGCAGCCTTGGACAGAACACGGATACGCAGTATTTT.